This TCR delta chain was found in a study of DNA immune sequencing with unique molecular identifiers. On the study more broadly: Genomic DNA came from γδ T cells magnetically enriched from buffy coats. Inputs: 100 ng DNA from enriched γδ cells, 1 ug from non-enriched PBMCs. Findings and limits, study-wide: Healthy donor TRD clonotypes most often used TRDV2 joined to TRDJ1. In several healthy donors, top 5 TRD clonotypes exceeded half of productive molecules.

A 32-plex genomic DNA assay used primers for all 8 TRDV and 4 TRDJ genes. In approximately 3 barcoding PCR cycles, molecules received a 12-nucleotide UMI, then adapter PCR followed. TCRdb made new clone calls on the multiplex PCR reads using CATT. The table includes approximately 850 delta-chain clones, about 27% detected once. On this clone: Its cognate antigen is unknown. The protein recorded in TCRdb matches a much larger clone and deviates from this DNA's translation at residue 13, suggesting a read error; the protein here is obtained by translating the DNA.

The CDR3 contains 17 residues. Germline V gives CDR1 GEAIGNYY, CDR2 EKD. Trimming cost V 0 bases and J 6 bases; bases outside gene matches: 14. The sequenced material came from gamma-delta T cells enriched from blood buffy coat, or unenriched PBMCs (not recorded which). V is TRDV2 and J is TRDJ1; 8 positions match TRDD3. This clonotype originated in a human donor in good health. CDR3 in amino acids: CACDTVLGVPRAHKLIF. CDR3 coding DNA: TGTGCCTGTGACACCGTACTGGGGGTCCCGAGGGCCCATAAACTCATCTTT.